The clone carrying this T cell receptor beta chain showed up many times. Its antigen is not known. Unique molecular identifiers were affixed to single, distinct cDNA molecules. TCRdb ran MiXCR on the 5' RACE reads and lists one entry per CDR3 protein. The data contain 27,000 or so distinct CDR3 sequences, 3% to 5% of them singletons. This entry is derived from a study of early T cells in non-severe SARS-CoV-2 infection. Study-level information: Unsorted whole-blood RNA was sequenced in bulk, leaving chains unpaired.

Findings and caveats of the study: VDJdb-based annotation leaned toward anti-spike CD8 responses and missed private and CD4 specificities.

The CDR3 spans 16 residues. With 3 bases clipped from V and 2 bases from J, the junction kept 6 bases outside the gene matches. Looked up from germline, CDR1 is SGHRS and CDR2 is YFSETQ. The source of this sequence is an adult who was a healthcare worker with PCR-confirmed SARS-CoV-2 infection or an uninfected control (not recorded which). V gene TRBV5-1 combines with J gene TRBJ2-3, with 10 positions matching TRBD1. Sequencing was performed on whole blood. The DNA for the CDR3 is TGCGCCAGCAGCTCACGGACAGGGGGGAACACAGATACGCAGTATTTT. Amino acids: CASSSRTGGNTDTQYF.